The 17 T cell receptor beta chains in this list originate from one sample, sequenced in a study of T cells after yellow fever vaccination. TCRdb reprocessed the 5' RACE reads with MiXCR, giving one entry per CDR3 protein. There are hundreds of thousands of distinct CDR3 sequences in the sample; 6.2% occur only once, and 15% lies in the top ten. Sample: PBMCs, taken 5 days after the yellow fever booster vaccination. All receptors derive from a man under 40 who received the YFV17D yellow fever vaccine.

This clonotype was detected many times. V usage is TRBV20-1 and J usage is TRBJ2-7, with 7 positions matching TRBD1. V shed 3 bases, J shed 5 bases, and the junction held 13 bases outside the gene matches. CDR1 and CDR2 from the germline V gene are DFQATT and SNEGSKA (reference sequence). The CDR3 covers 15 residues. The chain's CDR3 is CSARVGKRTGNEQYF. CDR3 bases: TGCAGTGCTAGGGTGGGGAAGCGGACAGGTAACGAGCAGTACTTC.

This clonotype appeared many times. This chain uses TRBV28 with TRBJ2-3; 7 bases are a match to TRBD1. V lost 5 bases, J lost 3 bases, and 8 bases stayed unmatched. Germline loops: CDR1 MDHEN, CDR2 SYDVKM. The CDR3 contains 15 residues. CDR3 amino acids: CASSIDRVGTDTQYF. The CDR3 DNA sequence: TGTGCCAGCAGTATCGACAGGGTCGGTACAGATACGCAGTATTTT.

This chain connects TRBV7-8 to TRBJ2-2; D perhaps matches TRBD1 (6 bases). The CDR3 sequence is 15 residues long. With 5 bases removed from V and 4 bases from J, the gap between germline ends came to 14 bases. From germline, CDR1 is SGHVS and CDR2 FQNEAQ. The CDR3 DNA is TGTGCCAGCAGCGCCACAGGGCAGGGCACCGGGGAGCTGTTTTTT. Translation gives CASSATGQGTGELFF.

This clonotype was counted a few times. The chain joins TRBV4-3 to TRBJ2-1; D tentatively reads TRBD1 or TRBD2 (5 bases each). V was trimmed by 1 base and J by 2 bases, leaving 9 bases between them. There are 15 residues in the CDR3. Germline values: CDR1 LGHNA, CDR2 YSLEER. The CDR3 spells CASSQVEGPYNEQFF. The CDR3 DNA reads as TGCGCCAGCAGCCAAGTAGAGGGGCCCTACAATGAGCAGTTCTTC.

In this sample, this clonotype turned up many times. The CDR3 DNA sequence: TGTGCCAGCAGCCTAACTAGCGGTCCTCTGGGGTACGAGCAGTACTTC. Translated, it gives CASSLTSGPLGYEQYF. The V and J genes are TRBV3-1 and TRBJ2-7, with 8 nucleotides matching TRBD2. The V gene's germline CDR1 is LGHDT and CDR2 YNNKEL (reference sequence). V lost 4 bases to trimming and J lost 4 bases; unmatched junction nucleotides: 12. The CDR3 is 16 amino acids.

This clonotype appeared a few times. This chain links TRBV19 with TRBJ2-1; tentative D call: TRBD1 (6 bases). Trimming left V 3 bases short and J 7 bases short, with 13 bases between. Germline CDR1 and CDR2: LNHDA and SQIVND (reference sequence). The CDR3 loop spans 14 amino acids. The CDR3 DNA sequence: TGTGCCAGTAGTATTGGACAGAGAGTGAATGAGCAGTTCTTC. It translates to CASSIGQRVNEQFF.

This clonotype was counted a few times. In nucleotides, the CDR3 is TGCAGTGCTAGCAGGGAGTTCAACGAGCAGTACTTC. This encodes CSASREFNEQYF. The chain joins TRBV20-1 to TRBJ2-7; D assignment may be TRBD1 or TRBD2 (5 bases each). The V end was cut by 3 bases, the J end by 5 bases, with 11 bases between. Germline V lookup: CDR1 DFQATT, CDR2 SNEGSKA (reference sequence). The CDR3 runs to 12 residues.

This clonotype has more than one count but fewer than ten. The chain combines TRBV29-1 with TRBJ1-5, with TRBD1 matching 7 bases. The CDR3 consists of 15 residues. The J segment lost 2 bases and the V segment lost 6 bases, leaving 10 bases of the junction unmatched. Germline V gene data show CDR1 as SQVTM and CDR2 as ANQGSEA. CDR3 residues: CSVAQTGNGNQPQHF. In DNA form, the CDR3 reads TGCAGCGTAGCACAGACAGGGAACGGCAATCAGCCCCAGCATTTT.

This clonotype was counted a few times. CDR3 protein: CASSLGGLATYNEQFF. Here the CDR3 DNA reads TGCGCCAGCAGCTTGGGGGGACTAGCGACCTACAATGAGCAGTTCTTC. This sequence joins TRBV5-1 and TRBJ2-1; 10 nucleotides match TRBD2. Per the germline V gene, CDR1 is SGHRS and CDR2 is YFSETQ. V lost 0 bases, J lost 2 bases, and 2 bases stayed unmatched. CDR3 length equals 16 residues.

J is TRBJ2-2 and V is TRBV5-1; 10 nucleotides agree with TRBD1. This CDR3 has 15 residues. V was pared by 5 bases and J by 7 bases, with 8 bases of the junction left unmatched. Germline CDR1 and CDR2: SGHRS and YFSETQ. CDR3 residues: CASRPGTGDIGELFF. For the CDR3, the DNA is TGCGCCAGCAGACCCGGGACAGGGGATATCGGGGAGCTGTTTTTT. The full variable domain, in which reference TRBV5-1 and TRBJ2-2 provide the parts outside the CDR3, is KAGVTQTPRYLIKTRGQQVTLSCSPISGHRSVSWYQQTPGQGLQFLFEYFSETQRNKGNFPGRFSGRQFSNSRSEMNVSTLELGDSALYLCASRPGTGDIGELFFGEGSRLTVL.

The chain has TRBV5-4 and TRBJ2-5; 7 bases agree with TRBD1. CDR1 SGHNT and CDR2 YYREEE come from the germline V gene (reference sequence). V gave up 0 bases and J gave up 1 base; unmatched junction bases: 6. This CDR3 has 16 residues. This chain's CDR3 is CASSLDPTGSQETQYF. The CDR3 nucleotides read TGTGCCAGCAGCTTGGACCCGACAGGGAGCCAAGAGACCCAGTACTTC.

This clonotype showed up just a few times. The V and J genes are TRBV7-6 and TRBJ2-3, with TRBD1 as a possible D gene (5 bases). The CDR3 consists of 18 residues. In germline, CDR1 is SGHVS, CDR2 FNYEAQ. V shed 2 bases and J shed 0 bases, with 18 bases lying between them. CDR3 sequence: CASSLPRGRYQSTDTQYF. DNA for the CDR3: TGTGCCAGCAGCTTACCAAGGGGTCGGTACCAGAGCACAGATACGCAGTATTTT.

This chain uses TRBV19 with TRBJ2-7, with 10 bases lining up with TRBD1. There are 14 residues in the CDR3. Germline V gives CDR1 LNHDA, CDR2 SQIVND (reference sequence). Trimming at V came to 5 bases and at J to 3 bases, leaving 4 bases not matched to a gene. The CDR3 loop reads CASSLGQGVYEQYF. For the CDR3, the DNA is TGTGCCAGTAGTCTAGGACAGGGGGTCTACGAGCAGTACTTC.

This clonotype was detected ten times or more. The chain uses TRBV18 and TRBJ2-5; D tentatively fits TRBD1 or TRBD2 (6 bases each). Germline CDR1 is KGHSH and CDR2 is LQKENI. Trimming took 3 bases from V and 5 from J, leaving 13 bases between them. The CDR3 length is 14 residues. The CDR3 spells CASSPFGGGETQYF. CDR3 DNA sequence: TGTGCCAGCTCACCGTTCGGGGGCGGCGAGACCCAGTACTTC. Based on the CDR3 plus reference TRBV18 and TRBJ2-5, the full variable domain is NAGVMQNPRHLVRRRGQEARLRCSPMKGHSHVYWYRQLPEEGLKFMVYLQKENIIDESGMPKERFSAEFPKEGPSILRIQQVVRGDSAAYFCASSPFGGGETQYFGPGTRLLVL.

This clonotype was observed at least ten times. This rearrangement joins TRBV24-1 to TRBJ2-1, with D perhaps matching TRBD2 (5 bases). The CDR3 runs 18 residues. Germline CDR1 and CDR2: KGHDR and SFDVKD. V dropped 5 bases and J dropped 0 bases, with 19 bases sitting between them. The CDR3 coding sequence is TGTGCCACCAGTGGCCCCCAGATCGGGGAAAGCTCCTACAATGAGCAGTTCTTC. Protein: CATSGPQIGESSYNEQFF.

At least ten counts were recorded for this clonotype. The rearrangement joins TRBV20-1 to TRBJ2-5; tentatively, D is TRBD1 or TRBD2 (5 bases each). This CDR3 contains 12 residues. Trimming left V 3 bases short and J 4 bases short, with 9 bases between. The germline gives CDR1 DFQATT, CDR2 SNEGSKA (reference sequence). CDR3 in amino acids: CSARGDRETQYF. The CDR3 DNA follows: TGCAGTGCTAGGGGGGACCGAGAGACCCAGTACTTC.

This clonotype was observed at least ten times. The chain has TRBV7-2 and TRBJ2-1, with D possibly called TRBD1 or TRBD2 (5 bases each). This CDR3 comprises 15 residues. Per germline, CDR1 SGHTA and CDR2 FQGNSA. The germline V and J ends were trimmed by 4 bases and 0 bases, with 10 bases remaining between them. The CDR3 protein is CASSSGRSSYNEQFF. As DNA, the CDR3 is TGTGCCAGCAGCTCGGGGCGAAGCTCCTACAATGAGCAGTTCTTC.